The 32 T cell receptor beta chains reported below all come from one sample, sequenced in a study of PD-1 blockade in classical Hodgkin lymphoma. The assay was immunoSEQ multiplex PCR, and TCRdb's table has in-frame clones only and misses some. Of around 20,000 clones in the sample, 86% were seen once. All the patients suffered relapse after autologous stem cell transplantation, and brentuximab vedotin exposure differed. The sequencing used peripheral blood mononuclear cells (PBMCs), collected before the second cycle of nivolumab. These receptors all stem from a human donor with classical Hodgkin lymphoma.

This chain joins TRBV7-9 and TRBJ2-1, with 8 bases that match TRBD2. The CDR3 contains 17 residues. Germline CDR1 is SEHNR and CDR2 is FQNEAQ (reference sequence). V shed 0 bases, J shed 7 bases, and the junction held 11 bases outside the gene matches. This chain's CDR3 is CASSLAGGAMASNEQFF. The CDR3 coding sequence is TGTGCCAGCAGCTTAGCCGGGGGGGCAATGGCTTCTAATGAGCAGTTCTTC. Supplemented by reference TRBV7-9 and TRBJ2-1, the full variable domain reads DTGVSQNPRHKITKRGQNVTFRCDPISEHNRLYWYRQTLGQGPEFLTYFQNEAQLEKSRLLSDRFSAERPKGSFSTLEIQRTEQGDSAMYLCASSLAGGAMASNEQFFGPGTRLTVL.

The V gene is TRBV7-8, the J gene TRBJ1-3; maybe TRBD1 (6 bases). V lost 1 base to trimming and J lost 0 bases, with 13 bases between them. There are 17 residues in the CDR3. Germline V gene sequence: CDR1 SGHVS, CDR2 FQNEAQ. CDR3 nucleotides: TGTGCCAGCAGCTTAGTCGGGGGGGCCCTCTCTGGAAACACCATATATTTT. Protein sequence: CASSLVGGALSGNTIYF.

The chain has TRBV2 and TRBJ2-1; TRBD1 aligns across 10 bases. With V trimmed by 11 bases and J by 9 bases, 16 bases remained unmatched. The CDR3 consists of 15 residues. CDR1 SNHLY and CDR2 FYNNEI come from the germline V gene. The CDR3 region is CAQYNRDRGGAEQFF. For the CDR3, the DNA is TGTGCCCAATACAACCGGGACAGGGGTGGAGCTGAGCAGTTCTTC.

The chain combines TRBV5-1 with TRBJ2-7; D remains unclear. The germline V and J ends were trimmed by 3 bases and 0 bases, with 16 bases remaining between them. CDR1 SGHRS and CDR2 YFSETQ come from the germline V gene. The CDR3 length is 16 residues. CDR3 protein: CASSSGPSVSSYEQYF. CDR3 bases: TGCGCCAGCAGCTCAGGACCGAGCGTGAGCTCCTACGAGCAGTACTTC.

The CDR3 DNA reads as TGTGCCAGCAGCTTTTTTTCGGACGGGGATCAGCCCCAGCATTTT. Its translation is CASSFFSDGDQPQHF. The chain couples TRBV7-8 to TRBJ1-5, with D unresolved. In germline, CDR1 is SGHVS, CDR2 FQNEAQ. The V end was cut by 3 bases, the J end by 5 bases, with 14 bases between. The CDR3 spans 15 residues. Combining the CDR3 with reference TRBV7-8 and TRBJ1-5 gives the whole variable domain GAGVSQSPRYKVAKRGQDVALRCDPISGHVSLFWYQQALGQGPEFLTYFQNEAQLDKSGLPSDRFFAERPEGSVSTLKIQRTQQEDSAVYLCASSFFSDGDQPQHFGDGTRLSIL.

The chain is built from TRBV4-1 and TRBJ1-1; 7 bases agree with TRBD1. The CDR3 loop spans 16 amino acids. In germline, CDR1 is MGHRA, CDR2 YSYEKL. V lost 8 bases and J lost 5; bases outside the gene matches: 17. The CDR3 sequence: CASRRFLGTERTEAFF. The CDR3 DNA reads TGCGCCAGCCGTCGATTCCTCGGGACAGAGAGGACTGAAGCTTTCTTT.

The chain joins TRBV5-4 to TRBJ1-6, with 10 bases fitting TRBD1. CDR3 length equals 17 residues. Losses at the gene ends were 4 bases for V and 7 bases for J; bases not matched to a gene: 11. Germline V CDR1 and CDR2: SGHNT, YYREEE (reference sequence). The DNA of the CDR3 is TGTGCCAGCAGCCATTATGACAGGGGGCCCGCCAATTCACCCCTCCACTTT. It translates to CASSHYDRGPANSPLHF. Full variable domain (remainder filled in from reference TRBV5-4 and TRBJ1-6): ETGVTQSPTHLIKTRGQQVTLRCSSQSGHNTVSWYQQALGQGPQFIFQYYREEENGRGNFPPRFSGLQFPNYSSELNVNALELDDSALYLCASSHYDRGPANSPLHFGNGTRLTVT.

As concerns this clone: A read error may produce the germline difference seen at one junction end. This rearrangement joins TRBV6-5 to TRBJ2-2; D call uncertain. The CDR3 is 12 residues long. Germline CDR1 is MNHEY and CDR2 is SVGAGI. CDR3 sequence: CASSYYTGELFF. The DNA of the CDR3 is TGTGCCAGCAGCTACTACACCGGGGAGCTGTTTTTT.

The chain uses TRBV27 and TRBJ1-1, with a possible D match to TRBD1 (6 bases). Trimming pared 6 bases from V and 5 bases from J, leaving 22 bases between. The CDR3 has 16 residues. The V gene's germline CDR1 is MNHEY and CDR2 SMNVEV (reference sequence). CDR3 sequence (DNA): TGTGCCAGCAGCCCCTCACAGGGTGAACGGGGGACTGAAGCTTTCTTT. The encoded protein is CASSPSQGERGTEAFF.

V is TRBV6-5 and J is TRBJ2-2; D possibly corresponds to TRBD2 (6 bases). CDR3 size: 15 residues. CDR1 is MNHEY and CDR2 is SVGAGI in the germline V gene. V lost 2 bases and J 5 bases, leaving 12 bases between the germline ends. The DNA of the CDR3 is TGTGCCAGCAGTTACGCGACTAGTAGTACCGGGGAGCTGTTTTTT. Translating gives CASSYATSSTGELFF.

The chain joins TRBV7-6 to TRBJ2-1, with D perhaps assigned TRBD1 or TRBD2 (5 bases each). V lost 3 bases and J lost 8, with 11 bases in between. Germline CDR1 and CDR2: SGHVS and FNYEAQ. CDR3 size: 13 residues. The CDR3 DNA is TGTGCCAGCAGCTTCTCCGGGGACGATGAGCAGTTCTTC. Encoded protein: CASSFSGDDEQFF.

In this sample, this clone turned up a few times. The genes are TRBV5-1 and TRBJ2-2, with 9 bases that match TRBD1. The CDR3 length is 17 residues. Germline CDR1 is SGHRS and CDR2 is YFSETQ. The junction had 11 bases not matched to a gene; V was cut back by 4 bases and J by 4 bases. The CDR3 here is CASSPLSGTGPTGELFF. The CDR3 DNA is TGCGCCAGCAGCCCGCTCTCCGGGACAGGGCCCACCGGGGAGCTGTTTTTT.

The chain combines TRBV7-2 with TRBJ1-4, with D possibly TRBD1 on 5 matching bases. Germline assignment: CDR1 SGHTA and CDR2 FQGNSA. The ends were cut back, 1 base at V and 7 bases at J, with 13 bases in the middle. The CDR3 has 15 amino acids. As DNA, the CDR3 is TGTGCCAGCAGCTTAGGAACGTCCAGGGTTGAAAAACTGTTTTTT. Translated, it gives CASSLGTSRVEKLFF.

The J gene is TRBJ1-1, the V gene TRBV6-6; D is undetermined. V was clipped by 8 bases and J by 0 bases, with 10 bases between them. This CDR3 region has 13 residues. The germline V gene has CDR1 MNHNY and CDR2 SVGAGI (reference sequence). The CDR3 DNA reads as TGTGCCAGCCGCCGCCCGGTGAACACTGAAGCTTTCTTT. Encoded protein: CASRRPVNTEAFF.

This clone was detected only a few times. The rearrangement uses TRBV28 and TRBJ1-4; the D is unclear. This CDR3 has 15 amino acids. Germline CDR1 and CDR2: MDHEN and SYDVKM. The V gene lost 3 bases and the J gene lost 6 bases, with 14 bases spanning the gap. The CDR3 DNA reads as TGTGCCAGCAGTTTTCTTCCTCTACGTGATGAAAAACTGTTTTTT. This codes for CASSFLPLRDEKLFF.

The chain recombines TRBV5-1 with TRBJ1-2, with D tentatively TRBD1 (6 bases). There are 15 residues in the CDR3. V lost 0 bases, J lost 8 bases, and 17 bases lay in between. Germline loops: CDR1 SGHRS, CDR2 YFSETQ. CDR3 in amino acids: CASSLVGDAQGGYTF. Here the CDR3 DNA reads TGCGCCAGCAGCTTGGTGGGGGATGCACAGGGCGGCTACACCTTC. The variable domain in full, completed from reference TRBV5-1 and TRBJ1-2, reads KAGVTQTPRYLIKTRGQQVTLSCSPISGHRSVSWYQQTPGQGLQFLFEYFSETQRNKGNFPGRFSGRQFSNSRSEMNVSTLELGDSALYLCASSLVGDAQGGYTFGSGTRLTVV.

The chain recombines TRBV19 with TRBJ1-2; D gene ambiguous. The CDR3 has 16 residues. CDR1 is LNHDA, CDR2 SQIVND, per germline (reference sequence). The ends were cut back, 5 bases at V and 2 bases at J, with 18 bases in the middle. The CDR3 DNA follows: TGTGCCAGTAGTGATGAGGCTACCAGTCCAAACTATGGCTACACCTTC. This encodes CASSDEATSPNYGYTF.

The rearrangement links TRBV9 to TRBJ2-5; TRBD2 matches at 8 bases. This CDR3 is built from 17 residues. The germline V gene has CDR1 SGDLS and CDR2 YYNGEE. Unmatched junction bases numbered 10, after V lost 3 bases and J lost 0 bases. The CDR3 is CASSALTGGGYQETQYF. CDR3 coding DNA: TGTGCCAGCAGCGCCTTAACGGGCGGGGGGTACCAAGAGACCCAGTACTTC.

The rearrangement joins TRBV30 to TRBJ1-2; D not certain. There are 16 residues in the CDR3. Deletions cut 6 bases from V and 3 bases from J, with 23 bases between. In germline, CDR1 is GTSNPN, CDR2 SVGIG (reference sequence). CDR3 DNA sequence: TGTGCCTGTGACACATGGATTCGGAGCGTCGACTATGGCTACACCTTC. Translating gives CACDTWIRSVDYGYTF.

V usage is TRBV7-9 and J usage is TRBJ1-1, with a tentative D call TRBD1 (5 bases). In germline, CDR1 is SEHNR, CDR2 FQNEAQ (reference sequence). V lost 4 bases and J 1 base, leaving 13 bases between the germline ends. This CDR3 comprises 15 residues. The CDR3 sequence: CASSSGGGTNTEAFF. CDR3 sequence (DNA): TGTGCCAGCAGCTCCGGTGGGGGGACGAACACTGAAGCTTTCTTT.

The chain uses TRBV6-1 and TRBJ2-7, with 11 bases fitting TRBD2. Germline V gives CDR1 MNHNS, CDR2 SASEGT. CDR3 size: 14 residues. V gave up 4 bases and J gave up 5 bases; unmatched junction bases: 4. CDR3 DNA sequence: TGTGCCAGCAGTGTAGCGGGGGGGGCCCACGAGCAGTACTTC. Protein: CASSVAGGAHEQYF.

This sequence joins TRBV4-2 and TRBJ1-2; unclear D gene. The CDR3 is 15 amino acids. Germline CDR1 is LGHNA and CDR2 is YNFKEQ. The V end lost 1 base, the J end lost 4 bases, and 13 bases lay between the germline ends. The CDR3 DNA sequence: TGTGCCAGCAGCCAAGGGCTGGGCAGCTTCTATGGCTACACCTTC. It yields the protein CASSQGLGSFYGYTF.

The chain recombines TRBV5-1 with TRBJ2-5; 9 bases match TRBD2. V lost 0 bases, J lost 2 bases, and 5 bases stayed unmatched. This CDR3 is built from 16 residues. Per the germline V gene, CDR1 is SGHRS and CDR2 is YFSETQ. The CDR3 loop reads CASSLVGSGGQETQYF. CDR3 nucleotide sequence: TGCGCCAGCAGCTTGGTCGGTAGCGGGGGACAAGAGACCCAGTACTTC. Full variable domain (missing parts from reference TRBV5-1 and TRBJ2-5): KAGVTQTPRYLIKTRGQQVTLSCSPISGHRSVSWYQQTPGQGLQFLFEYFSETQRNKGNFPGRFSGRQFSNSRSEMNVSTLELGDSALYLCASSLVGSGGQETQYFGPGTRLLVL.

Comment on this clone: The identical CDR3 is also encoded by other nucleotide sequences in the sample. The chain links TRBV5-1 to TRBJ2-7; D call uncertain. The CDR3 spans 12 residues. CDR1 is SGHRS, CDR2 YFSETQ, per germline. V was clipped by 0 bases and J by 5 bases, with 6 bases between them. The CDR3 nucleotides read TGCGCCAGCAGCTTGGGACTCGACGAGCAGTACTTC. This translates into CASSLGLDEQYF.

This chain connects TRBV11-2 to TRBJ1-1, with D tentatively TRBD1 (6 bases). There are 14 residues in the CDR3. V lost 4 bases to trimming and J lost 1 base, with 10 bases between them. Per germline, CDR1 SGHAT and CDR2 FQNNGV. The CDR3 sequence: CASSSQGRNTEAFF. The DNA of the CDR3 is TGTGCCAGCAGCTCGCAGGGGAGGAACACTGAAGCTTTCTTT.

This sequence joins TRBV11-2 and TRBJ2-1; no clear D gene. The CDR3 totals 13 residues. The ends were cut back, 5 bases at V and 4 bases at J, with 9 bases in the middle. Germline V gives CDR1 SGHAT, CDR2 FQNNGV. The DNA of the CDR3 is TGTGCCAGCAGCCCGAGTTGGTACAATGAGCAGTTCTTC. Its protein product is CASSPSWYNEQFF.

This sequence joins TRBV5-1 and TRBJ1-2, with TRBD1 identical over 7 bases. V lost 4 bases, J lost 8 bases, and 11 bases stayed unmatched. Germline lookup yields CDR1 SGHRS and CDR2 YFSETQ. This CDR3 is built from 14 residues. In nucleotides, the CDR3 is TGCGCCAGCAGCCTACCACAGGGGACTCAGGGCTACACCTTC. Residues: CASSLPQGTQGYTF.

The rearrangement links TRBV5-1 to TRBJ2-1; 10 positions agree with TRBD2. The CDR3 spans 15 residues. Germline V lookup: CDR1 SGHRS, CDR2 YFSETQ. Germline trimming cut 4 bases from V and 8 bases from J; bases unmatched to any gene: 9. The chain's CDR3 is CASSEGLAAVDEQFF. In DNA form, the CDR3 reads TGCGCCAGCAGCGAAGGACTAGCGGCCGTCGATGAGCAGTTCTTC.

The chain combines TRBV5-1 with TRBJ2-3; D gene unclear. Germline V gene lookup returns CDR1 SGHRS and CDR2 YFSETQ. The CDR3 consists of 14 residues. V lost 0 bases and J lost 2, with 7 bases in between. The CDR3 nucleotides are TGCGCCAGCAGCTTGGAACAGCCCACAGATACGCAGTATTTT. Residues: CASSLEQPTDTQYF.

The CDR3 DNA reads as TGCGCCAGCAGCCCATCTGGGTACGAGCAGTACTTC. Amino acids: CASSPSGYEQYF. This chain connects TRBV4-1 to TRBJ2-7; D is unclear. This CDR3 region has 12 residues. CDR1 and CDR2 from the germline V gene are MGHRA and YSYEKL. V was pared by 4 bases and J by 4 bases, with 8 bases between.

The V call is TRBV9, the J call TRBJ2-2, with TRBD2 as a possible D gene (5 bases). V lost 1 base and J lost 6, with 10 bases in between. This CDR3 region has 14 residues. The germline gives CDR1 SGDLS, CDR2 YYNGEE. The CDR3: CASSVMYGAGELFF. The CDR3 nucleotides are TGTGCCAGCAGCGTAATGTACGGGGCCGGGGAGCTGTTTTTT.

The rearrangement joins TRBV7-9 to TRBJ1-1; the match to TRBD1 covers 8 bases. Germline V CDR1 and CDR2: SEHNR, FQNEAQ (reference sequence). V shed 3 bases and J 6 bases; nucleotides not matched to a gene: 9. The CDR3 spans 15 residues. The DNA of the CDR3 is TGTGCCAGCAGCTTCCAGGGGGCCCAGGATCCTGAAGCTTTCTTT. Amino acid sequence: CASSFQGAQDPEAFF.